Listed below are T cell receptor beta chains from one sample, sequenced in a study of blood T cell repertoires in COVID-19. TCRdb's table, derived via immunoSEQ multiplex PCR, lists solely in-frame clones and lacks some. The table records about 170,000 clones, 88% of them present only once. Sequencing input: peripheral blood. These receptors all come from a man aged 50-60 years who had recovered from COVID-19. Each CDR3 is given with its conserved first and last residue. A D gene is named only where the DNA matches it firmly. Rows give clone size only sometimes, using once, few, many, or a class for an expanded clone.

j_call cdr3_length v_call d_call clone_size cdr3_nt cdr3_aa
TRBJ1-1 20 TRBV18 TRBD1 - TGTGCCAGCTCACCACTGACCGGGACAGGGGGGCACTTTATGAACACTGAAGCTTTCTTT CASSPLTGTGGHFMNTEAFF
TRBJ2-7 12 TRBV29-1 TRBD1 - TGCAGCGCGCGGACAGGTCCCTACGAGCAGTACTTC CSARTGPYEQYF
TRBJ2-5 14 TRBV7-2 - - TGTGCCAGCAGCCACTCAGGGGAAGGGGAGACCCAGTACTTC CASSHSGEGETQYF
TRBJ1-1 15 TRBV5-4 - - TGTGCCAGCAGCCTCCCCAGGGGCGGGAACACTGAAGCTTTCTTT CASSLPRGGNTEAFF
TRBJ2-5 14 TRBV6-2/TRBV6-3 TRBD1 - TGTGCCAGCAGTCGGACAGGGAGGCAAGAGACCCAGTACTTC CASSRTGRQETQYF
TRBJ1-1 16 TRBV6-2/TRBV6-3 - - TGTGCCAGCAGTTACGGGAGGAGGAGCCTCAACACTGAAGCTTTCTTT CASSYGRRSLNTEAFF
TRBJ2-1 15 TRBV2 TRBD2 - TGTGCCAGCAGTGAGGTGGGAGGGGCCTACAATGAGCAGTTCTTC CASSEVGGAYNEQFF
TRBJ1-1 16 TRBV9 - - TGTGCCAGCAGCTCCCGAGGGAAGAGCGGAGGCACTGAAGCTTTCTTT CASSSRGKSGGTEAFF
TRBJ2-2 16 TRBV25-1 TRBD1 - TGTGCCAGCAGTGCCCCCGGGACAGGGTTTGGCGGGGAGCTGTTTTTT CASSAPGTGFGGELFF
TRBJ2-1 17 TRBV3-1/TRBV3-2 TRBD1 few TGTGCCAGCAGCCAGGGAGAGGGACAGTGGGGGTTCAATGAGCAGTTCTTC CASSQGEGQWGFNEQFF
TRBJ1-4 16 TRBV19 - once TGTGCCAGTAGTCCCCTAAACCGGGGGGCTAATGAAAAACTGTTTTTT CASSPLNRGANEKLFF
TRBJ2-7 13 TRBV9 - - TGTGCCAGCAGCCCCCTCGTCCAGGGTATTAAGTACTTC CASSPLVQGIKYF
TRBJ1-2 14 TRBV5-8 - - TGTGCCAGCAGCTTGTATCAGGGGTCGGATGGCTACACCTTC CASSLYQGSDGYTF
TRBJ1-4 13 TRBV2 - - TGTGCCAGCAGTGGTGAGGTCGGGGAAAAACTGTTTTTT CASSGEVGEKLFF
TRBJ1-2 13 TRBV6-5 TRBD1 - TGTGCCAGCCACCGGGGGACAGGGGGCGGCTACACCTTC CASHRGTGGGYTF
TRBJ1-1 17 TRBV18 - - TGTGCCAGCTCACCACCGGGGAGGGTTCAGCGGCGGACTGAAGCTTTCTTT CASSPPGRVQRRTEAFF
TRBJ2-7 14 TRBV5-1 - - TGCGCCAGCAGCTGGTTAAATCAGGCTACCGAGCAGTACTTC CASSWLNQATEQYF
TRBJ2-7 16 TRBV5-1 - - TGCGCCAGCAGCGTGGGACTCTCGAAAATTACCTACGAGCAGTACTTC CASSVGLSKITYEQYF
TRBJ2-1 14 TRBV11-2 TRBD2 - TGTGCCAGCAGCTTGCGGGGGGGCCTGGATGAGCAGTTCTTC CASSLRGGLDEQFF
TRBJ2-7 11 TRBV25-1 TRBD1 - TGTGCCAGCAGGACAGGGAAGGAGCAGTACTTC CASRTGKEQYF
TRBJ2-1 14 TRBV2 - - TGTGCCAGCAGTGAAGCGCGGCTAGCCTACGAGCAGTTCTTC CASSEARLAYEQFF
TRBJ2-1 15 TRBV5-3 TRBD2 - TGTGCCAGAAGTGGCGAAGCGGGAGGAAAGGACGAGCAGTTCTTC CARSGEAGGKDEQFF
TRBJ1-2 13 TRBV29-1 - - TGCAGCACCCGGGCAGGGGAAGGCGATGGCTACACCTTC CSTRAGEGDGYTF
TRBJ2-7 14 TRBV11-2 TRBD1 - TGTGCCAGCAGCCCCTGGGACAGGGGGAACGAGCAGTACTTC CASSPWDRGNEQYF
TRBJ2-1 16 TRBV6-1 TRBD2 - TGTGCCAGCAGTGCCATGGGACTAGCGGTCGACAATGAGCAGTTCTTC CASSAMGLAVDNEQFF
TRBJ2-1 15 TRBV7-2 TRBD2 - TGTGCCAGCAGCTTAAAACTAGCGGGGGGCAATGAGCAGTTCTTC CASSLKLAGGNEQFF
TRBJ2-1 17 TRBV7-2 TRBD1 - TGTGCCAGCAGGGGACTAGGAGACAGGGGGCTCGCCAATGAGCAGTTCTTC CASRGLGDRGLANEQFF
TRBJ2-7 16 TRBV4-2 TRBD2 - TGTGCCAGCAGCCAGGATCTGGGGACTAGAAGGTACGAGCAGTACTTC CASSQDLGTRRYEQYF
TRBJ1-1 20 TRBV9 - - TGTGCCAGCAGCGTAGACTTTGGGGAGGGAATGGGGTCGGGGGTAGCTGAAGCTTTCTTT CASSVDFGEGMGSGVAEAFF
TRBJ2-1 13 TRBV6-2/TRBV6-3 - - TGTGCCAGCAGCGGACAGACTTACAATGAGCAGTTCTTC CASSGQTYNEQFF
TRBJ1-1 15 TRBV19 - - TGTGCCAGTAGTATTTCGGACAGAATGAACACTGAAGCTTTCTTT CASSISDRMNTEAFF
TRBJ1-2 15 TRBV7-3 - - TGTGCCAGCAGCCCCGGACAGTTACGGGACTATGGCTACACCTTC CASSPGQLRDYGYTF
TRBJ2-5 15 TRBV7-2 - - TGTGCCAGCAGCTTATTCATGACAAAACAAGAGACCCAGTACTTC CASSLFMTKQETQYF
TRBJ1-2 13 TRBV5-1 TRBD1 - TGCGCCAGCAGCCTGGGACAGAACTATGGCTACACCTTC CASSLGQNYGYTF
TRBJ2-1 20 TRBV6-4 TRBD2 once TGTGCCAGCAGTGACTCGGGGCTAGCGGGAGGCACGGGGGCCTACAATGAGCAGTTCTTC CASSDSGLAGGTGAYNEQFF
TRBJ2-7 13 TRBV21-1 - - TGTGCCAGCAGCCACGGGAGGGCCGACGAGCAGTACTTC CASSHGRADEQYF
TRBJ2-3 12 TRBV7-3 - - TGTGCCAGCAGCTTAAGACAAGATACGCAGTATTTT CASSLRQDTQYF
TRBJ1-2 18 TRBV12-5 TRBD1 - TGTGCTAGTGGTTTGGAGGGGGCGTTCGGCCCGCAGGGCTATGGCTACACCTTC CASGLEGAFGPQGYGYTF
TRBJ2-1 14 TRBV2 TRBD1 - TGTGCCAGCAGGGAGGACAGGGATTTCAATGAGCAGTTCTTC CASREDRDFNEQFF
TRBJ2-7 15 TRBV2 - - TGTGCCAGCAGTGAGGTGCCGGACTACTCCTACGAGCAGTACTTC CASSEVPDYSYEQYF
TRBJ2-1 15 TRBV7-8 TRBD2 - TGTGCCAGCAGCTCTAGCGGGACGCCCTACAATGAGCAGTTCTTC CASSSSGTPYNEQFF
TRBJ2-5 15 TRBV19 - - TGTGCCAGTAGTATAGATATCAACAGGGCAGAGACCCAGTACTTC CASSIDINRAETQYF
TRBJ1-4 16 TRBV7-9 TRBD1 - TGTGCCAGCAGCCAAACCGGGACAGGGTCCCTTAGAAAACTGTTTTTT CASSQTGTGSLRKLFF
TRBJ2-7 16 TRBV13 TRBD2 - TGTGCCAGCAGCTTGGGTAGCGGGGCACCCCTGTACGAGCAGTACTTC CASSLGSGAPLYEQYF
TRBJ1-5 16 TRBV21-1 - - TGTGCCAGCAGCAAAGCTGGCAGGGATTTAAATCAGCCCCAGCATTTT CASSKAGRDLNQPQHF
TRBJ2-7 15 TRBV10-3 TRBD2 - TGTGCCATCAGGGGACTAGCGGGAGGTCGGGACGAGCAGTACTTC CAIRGLAGGRDEQYF
TRBJ2-1 16 TRBV15 - once TGTGCCACCAGCAGAGATGCAGGCAGGGGATACAATGAGCAGTTCTTC CATSRDAGRGYNEQFF
TRBJ1-1 15 TRBV7-2 TRBD1 - TGTGCCAGCAGCTTAACGGGACAGGGAGGAACTGAAGCTTTCTTT CASSLTGQGGTEAFF
TRBJ1-2 13 TRBV6-5 TRBD1 many TGTGCCAGCAGGGGACAGGGAGCCTATGGCTACACCTTC CASRGQGAYGYTF
TRBJ2-7 14 TRBV5-1 TRBD1 few TGCGCCAGCAGCTGGCCGGGACAGGGCTTGGAGCAGTACTTC CASSWPGQGLEQYF
TRBJ2-1 13 TRBV12-3/TRBV12-4 - - TGTGCCAGCAGTTTCCCAGGGATCCATGAGCAGTTCTTC CASSFPGIHEQFF
TRBJ1-4 18 TRBV3-1/TRBV3-2 - - TGTGCCAGCAGCCCCCCCGGAGATCTAGTTGCAACTAATGAAAAACTGTTTTTT CASSPPGDLVATNEKLFF
TRBJ2-1 12 TRBV7-9 - - TGTGCCAGCAGCCTGCCGGGGAATGAGCAGTTCTTC CASSLPGNEQFF
TRBJ2-2 14 TRBV19 TRBD2 - TGTGCCAGTAGTATCGTGGCAGCGGGAGGGGAGCTGTTTTTT CASSIVAAGGELFF
TRBJ2-2 16 TRBV5-1 - - TGCGCCAGCAGCCGGCGACCCGGCGCGGTTGCCGGGGAGCTGTTTTTT CASSRRPGAVAGELFF
TRBJ1-1 14 TRBV28 - - TGTGCCAGCAGTCTCCTGCAGGTCAACACTGAAGCTTTCTTT CASSLLQVNTEAFF
TRBJ2-2 14 TRBV11-2 - - TGTGCCAGCAACGAAGGACTATCCGGCGGGGAGCTGTTTTTT CASNEGLSGGELFF
TRBJ1-2 14 TRBV9 TRBD1 - TGTGCCAGCAGCGTAGGACAGGGAAACTATGGCTACACCTTC CASSVGQGNYGYTF
TRBJ2-7 14 TRBV6-5 - - TGTGCCAGCAGTTACAGGGGCCGAATGTACGAGCAGTACTTC CASSYRGRMYEQYF
TRBJ2-1 13 TRBV14 - - TGTGCCAGCAGCCAAGACACTTACAATGAGCAGTTCTTC CASSQDTYNEQFF